A selection of T cell receptor beta chains follows, all from one sample in a study of long-term antiretroviral therapy in people with HIV. Libraries were prepared by immunoSEQ multiplex PCR; TCRdb keeps only in-frame clonotypes and omits some of them. The data hold approximately 17,000 clones, with under 80% observed a single time. Sequenced material: unsorted PBMCs, taken less than 2.2 years before starting antiretroviral therapy. The receptors were gathered from a man under 40 with HIV. The CDR3 runs from the conserved cysteine through the conserved F or W. The D gene is left open where the match is weak. Rows give clone size only sometimes, using once, few, many, or a class for an expanded clone.

j_call: TRBJ1-1; v_call: TRBV27; clone_size: -; d_call: TRBD1; cdr3_nt: TGTGCCAGCAGTCTCTTCGCGGACAGGGGGCGCCAATACACTGAAGCTTTCTTT; cdr3_aa: CASSLFADRGRQYTEAFF
j_call: TRBJ1-5; v_call: TRBV9; clone_size: -; d_call: TRBD1; cdr3_nt: TGTGCCAGCAGCGGGCGGACAGGGGGCGAGGAGAGTCAGCCCCAGCATTTT; cdr3_aa: CASSGRTGGEESQPQHF
j_call: TRBJ2-1; v_call: TRBV5-6; clone_size: -; d_call: -; cdr3_nt: TGTGCCAGCAGCGCCGTTAGTAGCCCCTACAATGAGCAGTTCTTC; cdr3_aa: CASSAVSSPYNEQFF
j_call: TRBJ1-1; v_call: TRBV7-9; clone_size: -; d_call: -; cdr3_nt: TGTGCCAGCAGCTTATTCAATCTCCATTCATCGGGGATTGAAGCTTTCTTT; cdr3_aa: CASSLFNLHSSGIEAFF
j_call: TRBJ1-5; v_call: TRBV21-1; clone_size: once; d_call: -; cdr3_nt: TGTGCCAGAGAGGGAATTCATCAGCCCCAGCATTTT; cdr3_aa: CAREGIHQPQHF
j_call: TRBJ2-3; v_call: TRBV6-4; clone_size: -; d_call: TRBD1; cdr3_nt: TGTGCCAGCAGTGACACTCTCTCGACAGGGGGCGAAGTGGATACGCAGTATTTT; cdr3_aa: CASSDTLSTGGEVDTQYF
j_call: TRBJ1-5; v_call: TRBV2; clone_size: -; d_call: -; cdr3_nt: TGTGCCAGCAGTGTGACGTCTAATCAGCCCCAGCATTTT; cdr3_aa: CASSVTSNQPQHF
j_call: TRBJ2-7; v_call: TRBV19; clone_size: few; d_call: -; cdr3_nt: TGTGCCAGTAGTCCGAGGGTTGGAAGATCCTACGAGCAGTACTTC; cdr3_aa: CASSPRVGRSYEQYF
j_call: TRBJ1-1; v_call: TRBV6-5; clone_size: -; d_call: -; cdr3_nt: TGTGCCAGCAGTTCTCACGGGAGCCTCAACACTGAAGCTTTCTTT; cdr3_aa: CASSSHGSLNTEAFF
j_call: TRBJ1-2; v_call: TRBV5-1; clone_size: -; d_call: -; cdr3_nt: TGCGCCAGCAGCTTGGACTTCAATGGCTACACCTTC; cdr3_aa: CASSLDFNGYTF
j_call: TRBJ1-5; v_call: TRBV29-1; clone_size: -; d_call: -; cdr3_nt: TGCAGCGTTGGGACGGGGAATCAGCCCCAGCATTTT; cdr3_aa: CSVGTGNQPQHF
j_call: TRBJ1-3; v_call: TRBV5-4; clone_size: -; d_call: -; cdr3_nt: TGTGCCAGCAGCTTGGGCGGGGTTGGAAACACCATATATTTT; cdr3_aa: CASSLGGVGNTIYF
j_call: TRBJ1-2; v_call: TRBV2; clone_size: -; d_call: -; cdr3_nt: TGTGCCATCCTTGTAGGGACACCTAAGATCGGGAACTATGGCTACACCTTC; cdr3_aa: CAILVGTPKIGNYGYTF
j_call: TRBJ2-3; v_call: TRBV11-1; clone_size: -; d_call: -; cdr3_nt: TGTGCCAGCAGCTCATGGCGGGGCTCAGGAGATACGCAGTATTTT; cdr3_aa: CASSSWRGSGDTQYF
j_call: TRBJ2-7; v_call: TRBV4-3; clone_size: -; d_call: TRBD2; cdr3_nt: TGCGCCAGCAGCCACATAGCGGGAGAGTCCTACGAGCAGTACTTC; cdr3_aa: CASSHIAGESYEQYF
j_call: TRBJ2-3; v_call: TRBV5-6; clone_size: -; d_call: -; cdr3_nt: TGTGCCAGCAGCTTGTTTTCTGGGAATACGCAGTATTTT; cdr3_aa: CASSLFSGNTQYF
j_call: TRBJ1-5; v_call: TRBV18; clone_size: -; d_call: TRBD1; cdr3_nt: TGTGCCAGCTCCGCCGACAGGGACCAGCCCCAGCATTTT; cdr3_aa: CASSADRDQPQHF
j_call: TRBJ2-7; v_call: TRBV7-9; clone_size: -; d_call: TRBD2; cdr3_nt: TGTGCCAGCAGCCCGGGGACTAGGCTTAACGAGCAGTACTTC; cdr3_aa: CASSPGTRLNEQYF
j_call: TRBJ1-2; v_call: TRBV7-8; clone_size: few; d_call: -; cdr3_nt: TGTGCCAGCAGCTTCGCAGGAGGAAATGGCTACACCTTC; cdr3_aa: CASSFAGGNGYTF
j_call: TRBJ1-1; v_call: TRBV4-2; clone_size: -; d_call: -; cdr3_nt: TGTGCCAGCAGCCCTACAGGGTTCCCTGAAGCTTTCTTT; cdr3_aa: CASSPTGFPEAFF
j_call: TRBJ1-1; v_call: TRBV6-5; clone_size: -; d_call: -; cdr3_nt: TGTGCCAGCAGTTACTCGACGGGGGACCGAGCTTTCTTT; cdr3_aa: CASSYSTGDRAFF
j_call: TRBJ1-5; v_call: TRBV6-6; clone_size: -; d_call: -; cdr3_nt: TGTGCCAGCAGTTACTCCGACAGCGGAATTCAGCCCCAGCATTTT; cdr3_aa: CASSYSDSGIQPQHF
j_call: TRBJ2-7; v_call: TRBV28; clone_size: -; d_call: -; cdr3_nt: TGTGCCAGCAGTAGTGACAGTTCCTACGAGCAGTACTTC; cdr3_aa: CASSSDSSYEQYF
j_call: TRBJ2-5; v_call: TRBV4-2; clone_size: -; d_call: -; cdr3_nt: TGTGCCAGCAGCCGTCCCGGGGAGGGGGCGCGGGAGACCCAGTACTTC; cdr3_aa: CASSRPGEGARETQYF
j_call: TRBJ2-3; v_call: TRBV7-6; clone_size: -; d_call: TRBD2; cdr3_nt: TGTGCCAGCAGCGGAAGACTAGCGGGAGGGTACGATACGCAGTATTTT; cdr3_aa: CASSGRLAGGYDTQYF
j_call: TRBJ2-3; v_call: TRBV27; clone_size: -; d_call: TRBD2; cdr3_nt: TGTGCCAGCAGTTTCAGCGGGGCGAGCACAGATACGCAGTATTTT; cdr3_aa: CASSFSGASTDTQYF
j_call: TRBJ1-4; v_call: TRBV6-1; clone_size: -; d_call: -; cdr3_nt: TGTGCCAGCAGTGACACCGCACAGGGATCGGATGAAAAACTGTTTTTT; cdr3_aa: CASSDTAQGSDEKLFF
j_call: TRBJ1-1; v_call: TRBV9; clone_size: -; d_call: -; cdr3_nt: TGTGCCAGCAGCGTAGAACCTCAGCCGGACAGGAACACTGAAGCTTTCTTT; cdr3_aa: CASSVEPQPDRNTEAFF
j_call: TRBJ2-7; v_call: TRBV11-1; clone_size: -; d_call: -; cdr3_nt: TGTGCCAGCAGCGAAACCTACGAGCAGTACTTC; cdr3_aa: CASSETYEQYF
j_call: TRBJ2-3; v_call: TRBV5-1; clone_size: -; d_call: -; cdr3_nt: TGCGCCAGCAGCTTGGATCTAATACAGACAGCAGATACGCAGTATTTT; cdr3_aa: CASSLDLIQTADTQYF
j_call: TRBJ1-3; v_call: TRBV28; clone_size: -; d_call: -; cdr3_nt: TGTGCCAGCAGTGAACAGCGCTCTGGAAACACCATATATTTT; cdr3_aa: CASSEQRSGNTIYF
j_call: TRBJ1-2; v_call: TRBV7-2; clone_size: -; d_call: -; cdr3_nt: TGTGCCAGCAGCTCAGGGACCACTAACTATGGCTACACCTTC; cdr3_aa: CASSSGTTNYGYTF
j_call: TRBJ2-2; v_call: TRBV5-4; clone_size: -; d_call: -; cdr3_nt: TGTGCCAGCAGCTCCCCGTGGGGCACCGGGGAGCTGTTTTTT; cdr3_aa: CASSSPWGTGELFF
j_call: TRBJ1-5; v_call: TRBV5-1; clone_size: few; d_call: -; cdr3_nt: TGCGCCAGGGGGGAGACAGAATTCAATCAGCCCCAGCATTTT; cdr3_aa: CARGETEFNQPQHF
j_call: TRBJ2-3; v_call: TRBV18; clone_size: -; d_call: -; cdr3_nt: TGTGCCAGCTCACCAGGCAGGGCACCAGATACGCAGTATTTT; cdr3_aa: CASSPGRAPDTQYF
j_call: TRBJ2-2; v_call: TRBV6-5; clone_size: -; d_call: TRBD1; cdr3_nt: TGTGCCAGCAGTCCGACAGGGGGCACCGGGGAGCTGTTTTTT; cdr3_aa: CASSPTGGTGELFF
j_call: TRBJ1-2; v_call: TRBV5-1; clone_size: -; d_call: -; cdr3_nt: TGCGCCAGCAGCTTGGTTTTGCAGGGTGGCTACACCTTC; cdr3_aa: CASSLVLQGGYTF
j_call: TRBJ2-1; v_call: TRBV4-3; clone_size: -; d_call: TRBD2; cdr3_nt: TGCGCCAGCAGCCAAGGAGCGGGAGCGGACAATGAGCAGTTCTTC; cdr3_aa: CASSQGAGADNEQFF
j_call: TRBJ2-1; v_call: TRBV14; clone_size: -; d_call: -; cdr3_nt: TGTGCCAGCAGCCAAGTGGGGGCCTCCACCTACAATGAGCAGTTCTTC; cdr3_aa: CASSQVGASTYNEQFF
j_call: TRBJ2-7; v_call: TRBV11-2; clone_size: -; d_call: TRBD2; cdr3_nt: TGTGCCAGCAGGAGACTAGCGGGATTTTCCTCCTACGAGCAGTACTTC; cdr3_aa: CASRRLAGFSSYEQYF
j_call: TRBJ2-1; v_call: TRBV14; clone_size: -; d_call: -; cdr3_nt: TGTGCCAGCAGCCAAGTGTCGGATGAGCAGTTCTTC; cdr3_aa: CASSQVSDEQFF
j_call: TRBJ2-5; v_call: TRBV27; clone_size: -; d_call: -; cdr3_nt: TGTGCCAGCTCTAGCCCTCAAGAGACCCAGTACTTC; cdr3_aa: CASSSPQETQYF
j_call: TRBJ2-1; v_call: TRBV5-1; clone_size: -; d_call: -; cdr3_nt: TGCGCCAGCAGCTTGGAAGGCGGGGTGGGGTACAATGAGCAGTTCTTC; cdr3_aa: CASSLEGGVGYNEQFF
j_call: TRBJ1-2; v_call: TRBV2; clone_size: few; d_call: -; cdr3_nt: TGTGCCAGCATCCCGGGGGAGGACTATGGCTACACCTTC; cdr3_aa: CASIPGEDYGYTF
j_call: TRBJ2-3; v_call: TRBV29-1; clone_size: once; d_call: -; cdr3_nt: TGCAGCGTTGAAGATCGGGGGCGGAGGGGAACAGATACGCAGTATTTT; cdr3_aa: CSVEDRGRRGTDTQYF
j_call: TRBJ2-3; v_call: TRBV28; clone_size: -; d_call: TRBD1; cdr3_nt: TGTGCCAGCAGTACCCCCGGGACAGGCACAGATACGCAGTATTTT; cdr3_aa: CASSTPGTGTDTQYF
j_call: TRBJ2-2; v_call: TRBV2; clone_size: once; d_call: TRBD1; cdr3_nt: TGTGCCAGCACTGGACAGGTCAACACCGGGGAGCTGTTTTTT; cdr3_aa: CASTGQVNTGELFF
j_call: TRBJ2-6; v_call: TRBV2; clone_size: -; d_call: -; cdr3_nt: TGTGCCAGCAAGTACGGGAACTCTGGGGCCAACGTCCTGACTTTC; cdr3_aa: CASKYGNSGANVLTF
j_call: TRBJ2-1; v_call: TRBV2; clone_size: -; d_call: -; cdr3_nt: TGTGCCAGGAGTAGTGACTCCTACAATGAGCAGTTCTTC; cdr3_aa: CARSSDSYNEQFF
j_call: TRBJ1-2; v_call: TRBV25-1; clone_size: -; d_call: TRBD1; cdr3_nt: TGTGCCAGCAGTGATGGGACAGGAAACAGTTTCACCTTC; cdr3_aa: CASSDGTGNSFTF
j_call: TRBJ1-5; v_call: TRBV28; clone_size: -; d_call: TRBD1; cdr3_nt: TGTGCCAGCAGCCGGGACAGAGGGGCCAAGGGAAGCAATCAGCCCCAGCATTTT; cdr3_aa: CASSRDRGAKGSNQPQHF
j_call: TRBJ1-3; v_call: TRBV25-1; clone_size: -; d_call: -; cdr3_nt: TGTGCCAGTCACCAGGGGCCGGGTGGAAACACCATATATTTT; cdr3_aa: CASHQGPGGNTIYF
j_call: TRBJ2-7; v_call: TRBV7-2; clone_size: -; d_call: TRBD2; cdr3_nt: TGTGCCAGCAGCTCGGGACTAGGCTCCTACGAGCAGTACTTC; cdr3_aa: CASSSGLGSYEQYF